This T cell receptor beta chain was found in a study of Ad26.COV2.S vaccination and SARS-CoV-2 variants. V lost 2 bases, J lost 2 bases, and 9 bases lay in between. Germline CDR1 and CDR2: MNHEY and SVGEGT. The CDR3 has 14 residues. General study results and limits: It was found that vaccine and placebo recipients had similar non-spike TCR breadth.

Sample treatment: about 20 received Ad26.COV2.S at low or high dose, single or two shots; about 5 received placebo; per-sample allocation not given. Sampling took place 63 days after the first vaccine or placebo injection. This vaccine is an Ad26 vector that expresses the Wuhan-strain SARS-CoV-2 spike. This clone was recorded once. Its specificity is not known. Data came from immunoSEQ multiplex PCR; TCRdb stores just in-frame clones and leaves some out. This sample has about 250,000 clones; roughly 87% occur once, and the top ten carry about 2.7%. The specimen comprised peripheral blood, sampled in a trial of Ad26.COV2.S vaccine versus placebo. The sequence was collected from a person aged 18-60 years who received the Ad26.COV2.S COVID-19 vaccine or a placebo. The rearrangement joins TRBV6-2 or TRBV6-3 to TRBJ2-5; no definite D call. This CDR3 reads CASSYSPDQETQYF. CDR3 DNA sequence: TGTGCCAGCAGTTACAGCCCAGATCAAGAGACCCAGTACTTC.